The T cell receptor beta chain described here comes from a study of beta chain features in type 1 diabetes. On this clone: Its antigen is unknown.

Averaging about 120 mL, one heparinised blood draw was given by each donor. Study observations and caveats: In comparison with healthy donors, patients had naive, central memory and Treg TCRB repertoires that appeared more similar. HLA influence on TCRB rearrangement stayed unresolved here.

The germline CDR1 and CDR2 sequences are SEHNR and FQNEAQ (reference sequence). V trimming: 4 bases; J trimming: 6 bases; junction bases outside the gene matches: 5. The CDR3 is 14 residues long. All of the isolated RNA was reverse transcribed, so expressed TCRB transcripts were sequenced. Assay: immunoSEQ multiplex PCR; the TCRdb copy retains only in-frame clones and omits some. The table has a few hundred thousand clones, about 14% seen once. V and J are TRBV7-9 and TRBJ1-4; 7 bases are shared with TRBD1. This receptor was obtained from a woman younger than 35 in good health. The sequenced material came from naive CD4+ T cells from blood. This chain's CDR3 is CASSYGTEHEKLFF. DNA of the CDR3: TGTGCCAGCAGCTATGGGACAGAACATGAAAAACTGTTTTTT.